This T cell receptor (beta chain) was profiled in a study of cytomegalovirus exposure and HLA in healthy donors (TCRdb year 2017). Notes on the research overall: An earlier analysis of fewer than 750 of the donors reported approximately 280 Gb of sequence data and 117 million unique TCR beta sequences obtained from about 170 million T cells. The study aimed to test whether cataloging public T cell receptors could reveal signatures of past pathogen exposure. Among about 410 genotyped donors of the cohort, an average of roughly 230,000 unique TCR beta nucleotide sequences was sequenced per donor, of which 15% to 20% were non-productive. The study combined high-throughput TCR immunosequencing, statistical association of individual TCRs with disease status, and machine learning to predict cytomegalovirus infection status. Alongside the repertoire data, information on donor age, sex, ethnicity and CMV serostatus was compiled. To study patterns of TCR occurrence, a later analysis re-analyzed previously published TCR beta repertoires from more than 550 donors and added high-resolution HLA genotyping. The T cell repertoires of several hundred subjects were profiled by immunosequencing and related to cytomegalovirus serostatus. In the later analysis, no new phenotypic data were used to find candidate immune exposures; instead, reliance was placed on TCR beta sequences and their occurrence across donors. Typing coverage differed by locus: A, B, C, DRB1 and DQB1 were typed in about 629-640 donors, DQA1 in about 550, DPA1 in around 600, and DPB1 in 400 to 490. A separate validation cohort of 90 to 150 different subjects was used in addition to the approximately 700-subject first cohort. An earlier analysis of approximately 630 of the donors applied high-throughput TCR beta sequencing to assess whether each TCR beta V gene segment acted as functional or pseudogenic. In a later genetic analysis, genome-wide SNP genotypes for about 65% of the 666 donors were used, and that subset was treated as a discovery cohort. Roughly five DR-DQ haplotypes were handled as single units for association and clustering, since linkage in the cohort was strong. About 280 gigabases of sequencing data and around 80 million unique TCR sequences made up an early release that covered roughly 670 HLA-typed donors. The genetic ancestry cluster associated with self-reported Caucasian donors included about 81% of the 350 to 500 genotyped donors. Every discovery cohort repertoire had been produced on one sequencing platform. Both class I and class II loci were covered by HLA typing, at four-digit resolution.

Receptor amplification or capture employed the immunoSEQ multiplex PCR assay. The multiplex PCR relied on a mix of 60 forward primers for TCR Vbeta segments and 13 reverse primers for TCR Jbeta segments. The CDR3 region of rearranged TCR beta genes was amplified from genomic DNA with a multiplex PCR assay. Amplified TCR beta libraries were sequenced as 87-base-pair reads on the Illumina HiSeq System. As for how the authors treated the data: Across the 500 to 750 repertoires, a later analysis counted about 81 million unique TCR beta chains, roughly 11 million of which were shared by at least two donors. Raw reads were error-corrected and collapsed into unique sequences with a nearest-neighbor algorithm that merged closely related sequences to remove PCR and sequencing errors. V, D and J gene segments were assigned by aligning CDR3 sequences to IMGT reference sequences. Each retained sequence needed at least a six-nucleotide match to both a V gene segment and a J gene segment. A rearrangement counted as productive if the CDR3 had no stop codons and remained in frame with V and J, and every other rearrangement counted as non-productive. CDR3 was defined according to IMGT convention as the region running from the second conserved V-encoded cysteine to the conserved J-encoded phenylalanine. Sequences without an unambiguous match to a single V gene segment were excluded from the earlier analysis of 450 to 650 of the donors. An earlier analysis of 587 of the donors called V segments functional above 56.7% productive rearrangements and segregating when the between-donor standard deviation exceeded 5%. To diagnose cytomegalovirus status from the catalog of TCR beta chain sequences, a statistical classification framework was built. In a later analysis, TCR nucleotide sequences were compared against IMGT/GENE-DB human TR gene sequences so that V and J genes could be assigned. A later analysis assigned CDR3 sequences and most-parsimonious VDJ recombination scenarios with the TCRdist pipeline. In a later analysis, each TCR beta chain was defined by its CDR3 amino acid sequence together with its V-gene family, and reads lacking a unique V-gene family were excluded. As a way to deal with suspected cross-contamination and a sequencing artifact, a later analysis dropped more than 500 nucleotide sequences that were highly shared and had low generation probability. In a later analysis, a clonal expansion index was calculated for each public chain from normalized within-repertoire ranks of inferred template counts. Generation probabilities in a later analysis came from a VDJ recombination model fitted to out-of-frame rearrangements, and those results were checked against IGoR. In a later analysis, TCR-TCR, TCR-HLA and TCR-CMV co-occurrence was scored with hypergeometric tests, and a repertoire-size bias correction was applied to TCR pairs. To estimate false discovery rates, a later analysis permuted the HLA or CMV assignments 20 times. A later analysis grouped co-occurring TCRs with DBSCAN, adding TCRdist sequence similarity when clustering within HLA-allele-positive subsets. Co-occurrence clustering excluded repertoires with fewer than 30,000 or more than 120,000 public chains, plus five with anomalous nucleotide sharing. As stored in TCRdb, this immuneACCESS dataset retains in-frame rearrangements with V and J assigned. A fraction of the clones does not appear; measured against another copy, unresolved V genes explain less than half of the discrepancy, and the remainder lacks a known reason. V, J and clone size reflect that table, while D and trimming were determined from the DNA. The sample records 200,000 to 300,000 clones, 70% to 90% of which are singletons. The ten top clones hold 1.5% to 2.5% of the sample.

The cohort comprised fewer than 750 healthy bone marrow donors. At the time of sampling, all cohort members were nominally healthy, though unrecorded immune exposures were likely present. The donor tested CMV seropositive, placing the donor among the roughly 300 seropositive members of the cohort. Each donor provided a peripheral blood sample, and peripheral blood mononuclear cells were used for TCR beta sequencing. The Qiagen DNeasy Blood Extraction Kit was used to extract genomic DNA from the blood cell samples. Study-level results and caveats: Across donors, most TCR sequences were observed very rarely, whereas some public TCRs were present in many individuals. In an earlier analysis of around 600 of the donors, most TCR beta V segments appeared in productive rearrangements about 90% or about 30% of the time, broadly matching IMGT annotations. Cytomegalovirus status was reported to be diagnosed by the classifier with high specificity and sensitivity in both the original and validation cohorts. Several of the top co-occurrence clusters appeared to be linked to parvovirus B19, influenza, CMV and Epstein-Barr virus, according to a later analysis. In a later analysis, most CMV-associated TCR beta chains were found to appear HLA-restricted, with HLA associations seemingly driven largely by CMV exposure. In a later genetic analysis, a missense DCLRE1C variant was associated with V-gene and J-gene trimming of TCR beta chains, and the association was replicated in an independent cohort. Immune exposure information for the cohort was limited to CMV serostatus. The cohort was sequenced for TCR beta chains only, and without alpha or paired-chain data the features that could be detected were limited. A later analysis associated 15,000 to 20,000 TCR beta sequences with specific HLA alleles at a false discovery rate of 0.05. The authors suggested that the approach could potentially be extended to other disease states and immunological phenotypes. When HLA alleles, especially DR and DQ, strongly co-occurred, attributing TCR associations to individual alleles was difficult. Roughly uniform sequencing depth across donors was assumed in presence/absence analyses, although this assumption may not hold. The study listed approximately 150 TCR beta chains as associated with cytomegalovirus. A further reported finding was that TCR beta sequences accurately predicted the HLA-A and HLA-B alleles for most subjects in the first cohort. Correlated functional status among segregating V segments might reflect linkage disequilibrium, but an unknown experimental factor could not be ruled out. In a later genetic analysis, fewer N-insertions in productive TCRs were reported among donors in an Asian-associated ancestry cluster than the roughly 700-donor mean. In vitro tests confirmed that a few of the cytomegalovirus-associated TCR beta chains recognize cytomegalovirus antigens. Because some donors lacked HLA typing at each locus, the association tests relied only on the typed subset. In a later analysis, TCR association rates were found to vary across HLA loci, with the most associated TCRs seen for DRB1 alleles and the fewest for HLA-C alleles. Because counts were too low, about 17 rarely observed V segments, including chromosome 9 orphons, were excluded from the earlier analysis of around 590 of the donors. Compared with equally common non-associated chains, HLA-associated TCR beta chains in a later analysis were more clonally expanded and had lower generation probabilities. A cluster of highly shared sequence variants was judged likely to represent a technical artifact of the sequencing pipeline.

A word on this clone: Its antigen is not yet known. No clone much larger than this one lies a single base away; base qualities are absent.

This TCR came from a woman aged 40 to 50 in good health and CMV-seropositive. The sample consisted of PBMCs.

The CDR3 loop reads CAWTGKGRTEAFF. The nucleotide sequence reads as follows: TGTGCCTGGACCGGAAAGGGGAGGACTGAAGCTTTCTTT. This receptor chain uses TRBV30 and TRBJ1-1; a weak D assignment points to TRBD1 (5 bases agree). Spanning cysteine to phenylalanine, the CDR3 consists of 13 amino acids. The read is trimmed to its CDR3 DNA, 39 bases read in frame from base 1. The germline V gene (reference sequence) sets CDR1 to GTSNPN and CDR2 to SVGIG. Between the V and J ends, shortened by 4 bases and 5 bases respectively, the junction contains 14 bases.